This T cell receptor (beta chain) was found in a study of cytomegalovirus exposure and HLA in healthy donors. It was with 60 Vbeta and 13 Jbeta primers that the PCR ran. Some clones are missing from TCRdb's copy, which holds only in-frame ones; the method was immunoSEQ multiplex PCR. The top ten hold 2% to 2.5% of the sample, which has roughly 110,000 clones, over 70% seen once. Germline V CDR1 and CDR2: MGHRA, YSYEKL. V trimming: 2 bases; J trimming: 1 base; junction bases outside the gene matches: 2. The CDR3 length is 17 residues. The chain couples TRBV4-1 to TRBJ2-7, with 16 bases matching TRBD2. The TCR comes from a man aged 25 to 45 in good health and CMV-seronegative. Sequenced: PBMCs. In nucleotides, the CDR3 is TGCGCCAGCAGCCAAAGGGGACTAGCGGGAGGGTCCTACGAGCAGTACTTC. Protein product: CASSQRGLAGGSYEQYF.